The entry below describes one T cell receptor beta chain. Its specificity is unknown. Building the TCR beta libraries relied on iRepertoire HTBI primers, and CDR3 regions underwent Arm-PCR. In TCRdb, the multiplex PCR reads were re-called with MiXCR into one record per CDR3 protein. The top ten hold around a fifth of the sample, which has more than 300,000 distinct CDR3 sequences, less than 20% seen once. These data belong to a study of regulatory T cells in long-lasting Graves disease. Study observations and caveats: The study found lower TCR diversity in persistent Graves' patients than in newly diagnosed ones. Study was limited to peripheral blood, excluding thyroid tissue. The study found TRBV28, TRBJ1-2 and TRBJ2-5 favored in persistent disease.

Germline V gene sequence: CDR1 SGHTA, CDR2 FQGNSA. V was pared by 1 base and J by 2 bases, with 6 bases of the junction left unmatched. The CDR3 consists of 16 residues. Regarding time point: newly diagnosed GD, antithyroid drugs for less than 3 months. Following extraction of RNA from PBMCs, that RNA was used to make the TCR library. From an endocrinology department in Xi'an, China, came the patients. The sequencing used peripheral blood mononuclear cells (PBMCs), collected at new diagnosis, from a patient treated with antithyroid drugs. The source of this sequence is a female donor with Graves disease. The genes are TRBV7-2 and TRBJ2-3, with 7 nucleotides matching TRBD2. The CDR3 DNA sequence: TGTGCCAGCAGCTTAGTGGGAGGGCAGAACACAGATACGCAGTATTTT. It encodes CASSLVGGQNTDTQYF.